These 18 T cell receptor beta chains originate from one sample sequenced in a study of siplizumab effects on memory and regulatory T cells. Only in-frame clones appear in the TCRdb table, and some are missing; sequencing was by immunoSEQ multiplex PCR. The repertoire holds approximately 94,000 clones, with about 95% as singletons. Source material: non-Treg CD4+ T cells sorted from blood. These receptors all stem from a human donor in good health.

The chain uses TRBV19 and TRBJ2-7, with D hard to call. CDR3 length: 12 residues. V lost 5 bases and J lost 2, with 7 bases in between. The germline V gene encodes CDR1 LNHDA and CDR2 SQIVND (reference sequence). The CDR3 here is CASSATTYEQYF. As DNA, the CDR3 is TGTGCCAGTAGTGCAACTACCTACGAGCAGTACTTC.

This sequence joins TRBV7-3 and TRBJ2-5; maybe TRBD2 (5 bases). V gave up 3 bases and J gave up 7 bases, with 12 bases separating them. Germline V gene lookup returns CDR1 SGHTA and CDR2 FQGTGA. The CDR3 spans 13 residues. This CDR3 reads CASSLDSRGTQYF. The CDR3, as DNA: TGTGCCAGCAGCTTGGACTCCCGAGGGACCCAGTACTTC.

The genes are TRBV29-1 and TRBJ2-5; possibly TRBD2 for D (6 bases). CDR1 and CDR2 from the germline V gene are SQVTM and ANQGSEA. The CDR3 consists of 14 residues. V was shortened by 7 bases and J by 2 bases, with 17 bases between the two germline ends. The CDR3 here is CSAGTGTEQETQYF. Here the CDR3 DNA reads TGCAGCGCAGGGACCGGGACTGAGCAAGAGACCCAGTACTTC.

CDR3 in amino acids: CASSFWQRDEKLFF. CDR3 DNA sequence: TGTGCCAGCAGTTTCTGGCAGCGGGATGAAAAACTGTTTTTT. V usage is TRBV28 and J usage is TRBJ1-4, with D uncertain. Looked up from germline, CDR1 is MDHEN and CDR2 is SYDVKM. The CDR3 is 14 residues long. V was trimmed by 3 bases and J by 6 bases, leaving 11 bases between them.

V usage is TRBV7-2 and J usage is TRBJ1-2, with D possibly TRBD1 on 5 matching bases. Trimming removed 5 bases from V and 5 bases from J, with 15 bases in between. The CDR3 runs 14 residues. Germline V gene data show CDR1 as SGHTA and CDR2 as FQGNSA. CDR3 nucleotide sequence: TGTGCCAGCAGCCTTATAGGGGCACATTATGGCTACACCTTC. Its translation is CASSLIGAHYGYTF.

The chain links TRBV5-6 to TRBJ2-1; 8 bases are shared with TRBD2. Germline V gives CDR1 SGHDT, CDR2 YYEEEE. After removal of 4 bases from V and 9 bases from J, the junction contained 9 bases not matched to a gene. CDR3 length: 14 amino acids. The CDR3 DNA follows: TGTGCCAGCAGCCTGACTAGCGTTAGGGGTGAGCAGTTCTTC. It yields the protein CASSLTSVRGEQFF.

The chain recombines TRBV27 with TRBJ2-3, with a weak D call TRBD2 (6 bases). The CDR3 is 14 amino acids. CDR1 and CDR2 from the germline V gene are MNHEY and SMNVEV (reference sequence). Trimming took 6 bases from V and 9 from J, leaving 19 bases between them. The CDR3: CASRGSGSRDTQYF. The DNA of the CDR3 is TGTGCCAGCAGGGGGAGCGGGTCGAGGGACACGCAGTATTTT.

This sequence joins TRBV11-3 and TRBJ2-1; D perhaps matches TRBD1 (6 bases). The V and J ends lost 1 base and 10 bases respectively, with 26 bases between them. Germline V gives CDR1 SGHNT, CDR2 YENEEA. The CDR3 consists of 18 residues. The CDR3 sequence: CASSLGSPGVSSSSEQFF. CDR3 DNA sequence: TGTGCCAGCAGCTTAGGAAGTCCAGGGGTATCTAGTTCGAGCGAGCAGTTCTTC.

The V gene is TRBV15, the J gene TRBJ1-5; D uncertain. The CDR3 is 14 amino acids. Germline CDR1 is LNHNV and CDR2 is YYDKDF (reference sequence). Trimming shortened V by 0 bases and J by 7 bases, and 10 bases separated the two germline ends. CDR3 region: CATSRDLLGQPQHF. In nucleotides, the CDR3 is TGTGCCACCAGCAGAGATCTCCTGGGCCAGCCCCAGCATTTT. Variable domain in full (rest from reference TRBV15 and TRBJ1-5): DAMVIQNPRYQVTQFGKPVTLSCSQTLNHNVMYWYQQKSSQAPKLLFHYYDKDFNNEADTPDNFQSRRPNTSFCFLDIRSPGLGDTAMYLCATSRDLLGQPQHFGDGTRLSIL.

The chain joins TRBV11-2 to TRBJ2-7; D not resolved. V lost 2 bases and J lost 1, with 12 bases in between. The germline V gene encodes CDR1 SGHAT and CDR2 FQNNGV. CDR3 length equals 15 residues. CDR3 nucleotides: TGTGCCAGCAGCTTATTGACGATTGGGTCCTACGAGCAGTACTTC. It codes for CASSLLTIGSYEQYF.

This rearrangement joins TRBV5-1 to TRBJ2-3; D is uncertain. The CDR3 has 14 amino acids. V lost 0 bases and J lost 6, with 11 bases in between. CDR1 and CDR2 from the germline V gene are SGHRS and YFSETQ. The CDR3: CASSLASPTDTQYF. Written as DNA, the CDR3 is TGCGCCAGCAGCTTGGCTAGTCCGACGGATACGCAGTATTTT.

The chain employs TRBV4-1 and TRBJ2-7; D not certain. Germline V gene sequence: CDR1 MGHRA, CDR2 YSYEKL. V was clipped by 1 base and J by 6 bases, with 4 bases between them. The CDR3 consists of 11 residues. The CDR3 loop reads CASSQAAEQYF. In nucleotides, the CDR3 is TGCGCCAGCAGCCAAGCCGCCGAGCAGTACTTC.

The rearrangement uses TRBV7-3 and TRBJ2-7, with 7 nucleotides matching TRBD2. Looked up from germline, CDR1 is SGHTA and CDR2 is FQGTGA. Losses at the gene ends were 1 base for V and 5 bases for J; bases not matched to a gene: 8. The CDR3 contains 15 residues. The CDR3 DNA reads TGTGCCAGCAGCTTAAGAGGCGGGAGATCAGACGAGCAGTACTTC. This encodes CASSLRGGRSDEQYF.

This chain uses TRBV9 with TRBJ2-7; 7 positions agree with TRBD1. V shed 0 bases and J 6 bases; nucleotides not matched to a gene: 6. The CDR3 loop spans 14 amino acids. Germline loops: CDR1 SGDLS, CDR2 YYNGEE. CDR3 DNA sequence: TGTGCCAGCAGCGTAGACAGGGGAAGTGGCGAGCAGTACTTC. It yields the protein CASSVDRGSGEQYF. The full variable domain, its missing parts supplied by reference TRBV9 and TRBJ2-7, is DSGVTQTPKHLITATGQRVTLRCSPRSGDLSVYWYQQSLDQGLQFLIQYYNGEERAKGNILERFSAQQFPDLHSELNLSSLELGDSALYFCASSVDRGSGEQYFGPGTRLTVT.

V usage is TRBV5-1 and J usage is TRBJ2-6; TRBD1 aligns across 9 bases. Germline CDR1 reads SGHRS; CDR2 reads YFSETQ. Trimming took 0 bases from V and 0 from J; bases not matched to a gene: 10. The CDR3 spans 20 residues. DNA for the CDR3: TGCGCCAGCAGCTTGGTTAAAGGGACAGGGTTTGTCTCTGGGGCCAACGTCCTGACTTTC. Protein: CASSLVKGTGFVSGANVLTF.

This chain uses TRBV7-3 with TRBJ2-3, with TRBD1 matching 9 bases. The CDR3 is 14 amino acids. V was pared by 6 bases and J by 5 bases, with 6 bases of the junction left unmatched. Germline V lookup: CDR1 SGHTA, CDR2 FQGTGA. CDR3 in amino acids: CASSPGQGIDTQYF. DNA of the CDR3: TGTGCCAGCAGTCCTGGACAGGGGATAGATACGCAGTATTTT. The entire variable domain, with the rest obtained from reference TRBV7-3 and TRBJ2-3, is as follows: GAGVSQTPSNKVTEKGKYVELRCDPISGHTALYWYRQSLGQGPEFLIYFQGTGAADDSGLPNDRFFAVRPEGSVSTLKIQRTERGDSAVYLCASSPGQGIDTQYFGPGTRLTVL.

The chain carries TRBV27 and TRBJ1-2, with D hard to call. Per germline, CDR1 MNHEY and CDR2 SMNVEV (reference sequence). V shed 4 bases and J shed 2 bases, with 11 bases lying between them. CDR3 length: 14 amino acids. The chain's CDR3 is CASSSPTGNYGYTF. The CDR3 coding sequence is TGTGCCAGCAGTTCCCCCACGGGGAACTATGGCTACACCTTC.

CDR3 loop: CASSKRAREETQYF. CDR3 coding DNA: TGCGCCAGCTCGAAACGGGCCAGAGAAGAGACCCAGTACTTC. The chain employs TRBV5-1 and TRBJ2-5; D is unclear. V was shortened by 7 bases and J by 3 bases, with 16 bases between the two germline ends. Per germline, CDR1 SGHRS and CDR2 YFSETQ. This CDR3 region has 14 residues.